Each of the 2 T cell receptor beta chains below was sequenced from the same sample in a study of shared T cell receptors in the human thymus. The repertoire was sequenced with immunoSEQ multiplex PCR; TCRdb's copy has only in-frame clones and lacks some. The data show about 660,000 clones, approximately 90% seen once. The same sample was also studied in work on human thymus T cells.

What was sequenced was thymocytes. These receptors all come from a boy less than two years old with a congenital heart defect.

This chain links TRBV18 with TRBJ2-1; 12 bases line up with TRBD2. This CDR3 comprises 18 residues. CDR1 is KGHSH and CDR2 is LQKENI in the germline V gene. J lost 8 bases, V lost 8 bases, and 19 bases had no gene match. CDR3 nucleotides: TGTGCCAGCCGGACTAGCGGGAATTGTGGAAACAACCTCGATGAGCAGTTCTTC. Residues: CASRTSGNCGNNLDEQFF. The full variable domain, in which reference TRBV18 and TRBJ2-1 provide the parts outside the CDR3, is NAGVMQNPRHLVRRRGQEARLRCSPMKGHSHVYWYRQLPEEGLKFMVYLQKENIIDESGMPKERFSAEFPKEGPSILRIQQVVRGDSAAYFCASRTSGNCGNNLDEQFFGPGTRLTVL.

The chain uses TRBV4-1 and TRBJ2-1; D is unclear. Germline V gene sequence: CDR1 MGHRA, CDR2 YSYEKL. The CDR3 loop spans 12 amino acids. Trimming shortened V by 5 bases and J by 7 bases, and 9 bases separated the two germline ends. The CDR3 DNA reads TGCGCCAGCAGCAACATTCGTAATGAGCAGTTCTTC. Translating gives CASSNIRNEQFF.